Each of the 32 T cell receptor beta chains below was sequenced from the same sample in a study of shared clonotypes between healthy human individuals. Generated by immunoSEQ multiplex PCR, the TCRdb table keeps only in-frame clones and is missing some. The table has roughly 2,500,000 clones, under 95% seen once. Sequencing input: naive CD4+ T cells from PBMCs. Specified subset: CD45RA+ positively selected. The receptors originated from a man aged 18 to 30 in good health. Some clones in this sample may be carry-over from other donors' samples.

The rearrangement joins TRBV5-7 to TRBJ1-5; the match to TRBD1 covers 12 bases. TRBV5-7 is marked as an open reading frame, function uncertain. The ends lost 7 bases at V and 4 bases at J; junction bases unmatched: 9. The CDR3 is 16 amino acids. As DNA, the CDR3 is TGTGCCAGCCCACTTCCGGGACAGGGGGCGAATCAGCCCCAGCATTTT. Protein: CASPLPGQGANQPQHF.

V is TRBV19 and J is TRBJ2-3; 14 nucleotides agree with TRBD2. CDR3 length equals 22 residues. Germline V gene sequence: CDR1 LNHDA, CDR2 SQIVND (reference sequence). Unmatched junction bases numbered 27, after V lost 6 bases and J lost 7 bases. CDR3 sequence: CASRSALGLGTSGSGGVYTQYF. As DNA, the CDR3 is TGTGCCAGTAGATCAGCCCTAGGACTCGGGACTAGCGGGAGCGGGGGCGTTTATACGCAGTATTTT.

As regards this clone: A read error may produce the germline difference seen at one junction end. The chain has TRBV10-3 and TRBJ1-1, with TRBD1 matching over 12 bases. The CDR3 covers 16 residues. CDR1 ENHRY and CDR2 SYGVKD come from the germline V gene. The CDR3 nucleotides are TGTGCCGTCAGATCGGGACAGGGGGCCATGAACACTGAGGCTTTCTTT. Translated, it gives CAVRSGQGAMNTEAFF.

CDR3 nucleotide sequence: TGCGCCATCATGGGCGGGACGGCGAACACCGGGGAGCTGTTTTTT. This encodes CAIMGGTANTGELFF. J is TRBJ2-2 and V is TRBV10-2; D possibly corresponds to TRBD2 (6 bases). This CDR3 has 15 amino acids. Germline-derived CDR1 and CDR2 are WSHSY and SAAADI. V dropped 10 bases and J dropped 0 bases, with 15 bases sitting between them.

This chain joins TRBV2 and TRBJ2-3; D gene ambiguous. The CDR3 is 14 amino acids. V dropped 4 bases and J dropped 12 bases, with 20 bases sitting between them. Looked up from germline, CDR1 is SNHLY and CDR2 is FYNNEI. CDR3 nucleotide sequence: TGTGCCAGCAGTGTCAACCCGGCTCCCCTTCCACAGTATTTT. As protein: CASSVNPAPLPQYF.

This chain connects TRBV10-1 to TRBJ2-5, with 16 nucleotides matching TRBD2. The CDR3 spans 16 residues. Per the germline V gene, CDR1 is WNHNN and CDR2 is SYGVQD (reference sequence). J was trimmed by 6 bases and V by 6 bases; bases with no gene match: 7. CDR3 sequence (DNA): TGCGCCAGCAGGGGGACTAGCGGGAGGGCCGTAAAGACCCAGTACTTC. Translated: CASRGTSGRAVKTQYF.

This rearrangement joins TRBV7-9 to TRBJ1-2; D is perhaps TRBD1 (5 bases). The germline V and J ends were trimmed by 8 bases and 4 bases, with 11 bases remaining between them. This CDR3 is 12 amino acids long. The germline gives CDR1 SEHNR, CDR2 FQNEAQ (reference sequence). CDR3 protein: CASSGGGYGYTF. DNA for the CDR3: TGTGCCAGCTCGGGCGGGGGCTATGGCTACACCTTC.

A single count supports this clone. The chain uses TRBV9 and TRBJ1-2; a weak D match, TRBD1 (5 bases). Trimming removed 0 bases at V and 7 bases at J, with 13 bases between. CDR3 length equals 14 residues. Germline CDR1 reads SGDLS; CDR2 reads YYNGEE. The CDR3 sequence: CASSVGVQGSGYTF. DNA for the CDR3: TGTGCCAGCAGCGTAGGGGTTCAGGGAAGTGGCTACACCTTC. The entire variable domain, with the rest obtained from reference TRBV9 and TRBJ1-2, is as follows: DSGVTQTPKHLITATGQRVTLRCSPRSGDLSVYWYQQSLDQGLQFLIQYYNGEERAKGNILERFSAQQFPDLHSELNLSSLELGDSALYFCASSVGVQGSGYTFGSGTRLTVV.

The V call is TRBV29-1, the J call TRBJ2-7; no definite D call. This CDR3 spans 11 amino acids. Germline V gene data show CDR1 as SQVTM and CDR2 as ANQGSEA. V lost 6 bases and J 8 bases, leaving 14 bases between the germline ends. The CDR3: CSVAIMGKQYF. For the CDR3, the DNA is TGCAGCGTAGCTATTATGGGAAAGCAGTACTTC.

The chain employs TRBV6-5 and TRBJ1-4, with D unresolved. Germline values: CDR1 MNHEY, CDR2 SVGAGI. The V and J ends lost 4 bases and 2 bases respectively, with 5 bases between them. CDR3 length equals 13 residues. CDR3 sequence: CASSLRTNEKLFF. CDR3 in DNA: TGTGCCAGCAGTTTGAGGACTAATGAAAAACTGTTTTTT.

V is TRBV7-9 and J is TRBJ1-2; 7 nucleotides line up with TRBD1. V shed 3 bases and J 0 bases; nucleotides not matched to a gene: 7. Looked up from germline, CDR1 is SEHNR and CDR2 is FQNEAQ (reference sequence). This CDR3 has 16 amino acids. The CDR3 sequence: CASSFGGTATNYGYTF. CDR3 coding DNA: TGTGCCAGCAGCTTTGGTGGGACAGCTACTAACTATGGCTACACCTTC. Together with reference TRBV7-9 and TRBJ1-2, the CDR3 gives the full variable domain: DTGVSQNPRHKITKRGQNVTFRCDPISEHNRLYWYRQTLGQGPEFLTYFQNEAQLEKSRLLSDRFSAERPKGSFSTLEIQRTEQGDSAMYLCASSFGGTATNYGYTFGSGTRLTVV.

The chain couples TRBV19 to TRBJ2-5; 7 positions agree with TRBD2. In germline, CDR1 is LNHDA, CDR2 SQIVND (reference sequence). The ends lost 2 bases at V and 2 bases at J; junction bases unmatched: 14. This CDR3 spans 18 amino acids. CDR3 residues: CASSIRYKLGTTQETQYF. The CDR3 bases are TGTGCCAGTAGTATAAGGTACAAACTTGGGACTACACAAGAGACCCAGTACTTC.

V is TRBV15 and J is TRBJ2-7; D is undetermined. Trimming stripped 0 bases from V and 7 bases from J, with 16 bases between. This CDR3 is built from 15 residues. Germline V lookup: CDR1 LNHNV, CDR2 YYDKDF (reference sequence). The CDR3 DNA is TGTGCCACCAGCAGAGATCCCAGCTCGAGATGGGAGCAGTACTTC. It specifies CATSRDPSSRWEQYF.

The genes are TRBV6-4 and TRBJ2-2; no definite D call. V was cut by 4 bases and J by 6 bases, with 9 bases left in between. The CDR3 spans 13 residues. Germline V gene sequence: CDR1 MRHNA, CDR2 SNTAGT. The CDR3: CASSAYLAGELFF. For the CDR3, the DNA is TGTGCCAGCAGTGCTTATTTGGCCGGGGAGCTGTTTTTT.

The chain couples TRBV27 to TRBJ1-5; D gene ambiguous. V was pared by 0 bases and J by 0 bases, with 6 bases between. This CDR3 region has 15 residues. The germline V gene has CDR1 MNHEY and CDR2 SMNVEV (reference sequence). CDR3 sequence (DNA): TGTGCCAGCAGTTTATCCAGTTATAGCAATCAGCCCCAGCATTTT. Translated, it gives CASSLSSYSNQPQHF.

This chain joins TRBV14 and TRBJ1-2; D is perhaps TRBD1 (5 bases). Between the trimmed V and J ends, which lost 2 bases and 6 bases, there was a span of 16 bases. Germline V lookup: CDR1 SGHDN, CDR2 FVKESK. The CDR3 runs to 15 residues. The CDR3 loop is CASSQSGRGPHGYTF. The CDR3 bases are TGTGCCAGCAGCCAAAGCGGCCGGGGCCCCCATGGCTACACCTTC.

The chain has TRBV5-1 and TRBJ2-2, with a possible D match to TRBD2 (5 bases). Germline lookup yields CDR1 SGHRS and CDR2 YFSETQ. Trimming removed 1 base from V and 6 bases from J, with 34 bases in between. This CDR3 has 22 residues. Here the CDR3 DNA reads TGCGCCAGCAGCTTGAATGGACTCCCCCTACCAAGGCCCCGATATCTCGCCGGGGAGCTGTTTTTT. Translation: CASSLNGLPLPRPRYLAGELFF.

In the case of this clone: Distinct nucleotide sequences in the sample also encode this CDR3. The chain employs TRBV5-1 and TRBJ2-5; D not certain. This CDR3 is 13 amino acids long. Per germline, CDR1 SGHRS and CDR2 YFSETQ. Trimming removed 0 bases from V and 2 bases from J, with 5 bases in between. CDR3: CASSLGPQETQYF. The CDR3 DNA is TGCGCCAGCAGCTTGGGGCCGCAAGAGACCCAGTACTTC.

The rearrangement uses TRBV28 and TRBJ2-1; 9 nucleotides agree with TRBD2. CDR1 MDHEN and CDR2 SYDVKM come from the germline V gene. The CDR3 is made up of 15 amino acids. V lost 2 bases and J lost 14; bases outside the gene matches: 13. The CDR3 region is CASSLDRIAGAREFF. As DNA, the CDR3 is TGTGCCAGCAGTTTAGATAGAATAGCGGGAGCCAGGGAGTTCTTC.

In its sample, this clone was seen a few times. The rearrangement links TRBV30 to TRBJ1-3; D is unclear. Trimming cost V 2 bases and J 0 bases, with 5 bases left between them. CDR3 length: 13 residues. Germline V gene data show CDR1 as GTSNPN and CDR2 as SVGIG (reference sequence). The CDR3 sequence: CAWSWDSGNTIYF. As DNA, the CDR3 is TGTGCCTGGAGTTGGGACTCTGGAAACACCATATATTTT.

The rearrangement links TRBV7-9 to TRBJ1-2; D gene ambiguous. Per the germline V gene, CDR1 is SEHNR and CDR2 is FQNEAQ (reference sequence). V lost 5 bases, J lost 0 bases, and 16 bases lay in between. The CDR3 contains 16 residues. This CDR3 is CASSASGGVANYGYTF. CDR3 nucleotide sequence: TGTGCCAGCAGCGCATCGGGTGGGGTAGCTAACTATGGCTACACCTTC. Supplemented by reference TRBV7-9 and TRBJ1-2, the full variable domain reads DTGVSQNPRHKITKRGQNVTFRCDPISEHNRLYWYRQTLGQGPEFLTYFQNEAQLEKSRLLSDRFSAERPKGSFSTLEIQRTEQGDSAMYLCASSASGGVANYGYTFGSGTRLTVV.

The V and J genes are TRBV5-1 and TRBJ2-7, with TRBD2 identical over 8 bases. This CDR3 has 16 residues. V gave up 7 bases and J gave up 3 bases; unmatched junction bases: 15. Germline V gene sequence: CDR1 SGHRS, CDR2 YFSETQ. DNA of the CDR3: TGCGCCAGCGGTCCCCGGACTAGCTCAACCAACTACGAGCAGTACTTC. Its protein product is CASGPRTSSTNYEQYF.

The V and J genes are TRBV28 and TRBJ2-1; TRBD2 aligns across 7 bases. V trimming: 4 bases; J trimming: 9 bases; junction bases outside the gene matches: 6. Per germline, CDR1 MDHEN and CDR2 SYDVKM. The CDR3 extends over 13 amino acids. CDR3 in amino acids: CASSSGTTFEQFF. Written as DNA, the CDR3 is TGTGCCAGCAGTTCCGGGACTACTTTTGAGCAGTTCTTC. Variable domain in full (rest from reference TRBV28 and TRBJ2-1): DVKVTQSSRYLVKRTGEKVFLECVQDMDHENMFWYRQDPGLGLRLIYFSYDVKMKEKGDIPEGYSVSREKKERFSLILESASTNQTSMYLCASSSGTTFEQFFGPGTRLTVL.

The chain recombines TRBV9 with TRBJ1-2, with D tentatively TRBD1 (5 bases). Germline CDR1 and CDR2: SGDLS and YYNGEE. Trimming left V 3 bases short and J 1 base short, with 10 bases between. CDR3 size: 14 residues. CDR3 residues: CASSDRQNNYGYTF. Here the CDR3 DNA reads TGTGCCAGCAGCGACAGACAGAATAACTATGGCTACACCTTC.

This chain's CDR3 is CASIRNSYEQYF. CDR3 nucleotide sequence: TGTGCCAGCATCCGGAACTCCTACGAGCAGTACTTC. The chain carries TRBV21-1 and TRBJ2-7. TRBV21-1 is annotated as a pseudogene. CDR3 length: 12 residues.

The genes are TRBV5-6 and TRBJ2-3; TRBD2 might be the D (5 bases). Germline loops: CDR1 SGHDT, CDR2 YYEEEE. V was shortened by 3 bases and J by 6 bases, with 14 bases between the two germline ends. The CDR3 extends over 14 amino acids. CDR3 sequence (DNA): TGTGCCAGCAGCTCCGGACTCTCCCCGGATACGCAGTATTTT. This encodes CASSSGLSPDTQYF.

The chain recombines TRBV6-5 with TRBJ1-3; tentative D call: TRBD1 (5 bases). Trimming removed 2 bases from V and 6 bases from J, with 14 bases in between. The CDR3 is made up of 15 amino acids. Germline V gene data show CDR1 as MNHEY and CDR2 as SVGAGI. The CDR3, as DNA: TGTGCCAGCAGTTACAGGGGAAACGAGGAAAACACCATATATTTT. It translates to CASSYRGNEENTIYF.

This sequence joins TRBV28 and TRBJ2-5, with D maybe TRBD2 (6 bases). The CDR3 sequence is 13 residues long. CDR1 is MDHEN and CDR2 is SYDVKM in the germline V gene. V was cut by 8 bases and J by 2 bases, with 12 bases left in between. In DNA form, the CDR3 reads TGTGCCAGCGCGGCGGGGAATCAAGAGACCCAGTACTTC. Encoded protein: CASAAGNQETQYF.

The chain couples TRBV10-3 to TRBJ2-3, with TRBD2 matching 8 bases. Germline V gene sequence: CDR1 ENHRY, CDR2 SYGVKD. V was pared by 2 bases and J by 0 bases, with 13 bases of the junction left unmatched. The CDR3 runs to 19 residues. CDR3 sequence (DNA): TGTGCCATCAGTGAGCCGGGGGGGAGACGGGAACCTAGCACAGATACGCAGTATTTT. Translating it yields CAISEPGGRREPSTDTQYF.

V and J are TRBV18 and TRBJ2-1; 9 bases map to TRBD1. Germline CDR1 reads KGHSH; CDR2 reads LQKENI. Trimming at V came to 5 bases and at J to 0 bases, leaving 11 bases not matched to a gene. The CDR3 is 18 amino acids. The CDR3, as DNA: TGTGCCAGCTCATGGACTTTCGGGACAGGGAGCTCCTACAATGAGCAGTTCTTC. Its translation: CASSWTFGTGSSYNEQFF.

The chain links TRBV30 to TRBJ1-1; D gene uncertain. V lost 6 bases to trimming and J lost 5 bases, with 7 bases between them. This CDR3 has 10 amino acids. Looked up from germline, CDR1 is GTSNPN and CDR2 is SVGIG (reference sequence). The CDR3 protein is CACRGTEAFF. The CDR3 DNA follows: TGTGCCTGTAGAGGGACTGAAGCTTTCTTT.

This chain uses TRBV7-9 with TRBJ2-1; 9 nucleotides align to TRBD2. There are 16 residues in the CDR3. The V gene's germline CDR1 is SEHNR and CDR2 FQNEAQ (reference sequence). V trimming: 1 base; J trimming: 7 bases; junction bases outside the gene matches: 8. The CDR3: CASSLGGSGSSNEQFF. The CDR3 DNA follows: TGTGCCAGCAGCTTAGGGGGTAGCGGGAGCTCGAATGAGCAGTTCTTC.